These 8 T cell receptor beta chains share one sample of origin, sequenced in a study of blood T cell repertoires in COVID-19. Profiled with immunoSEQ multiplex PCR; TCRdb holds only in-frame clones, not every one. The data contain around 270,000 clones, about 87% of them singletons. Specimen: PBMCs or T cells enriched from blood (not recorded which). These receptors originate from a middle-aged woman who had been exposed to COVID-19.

CDR3 in DNA: TGTGCCAGCAGCCAGAGTGTTGCAGATACGCAGTATTTT. This gives the protein CASSQSVADTQYF. The chain combines TRBV3-1 (or the pseudogene TRBV3-2) with TRBJ2-3; D is undetermined. V lost 3 bases and J 4 bases, leaving 8 bases between the germline ends. Germline V gives CDR1 LGHDT, CDR2 YNNKEL (reference sequence). The CDR3 is 13 residues long.

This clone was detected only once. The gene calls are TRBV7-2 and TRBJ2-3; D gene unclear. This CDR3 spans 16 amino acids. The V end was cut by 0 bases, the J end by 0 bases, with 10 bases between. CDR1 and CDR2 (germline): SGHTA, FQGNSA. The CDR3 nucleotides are TGTGCCAGCAGCTTAGCGGCAGGCCTTAGCACAGATACGCAGTATTTT. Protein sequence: CASSLAAGLSTDTQYF. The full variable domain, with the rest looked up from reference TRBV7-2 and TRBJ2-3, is GAGVSQSPSNKVTEKGKDVELRCDPISGHTALYWYRQSLGQGLEFLIYFQGNSAPDKSGLPSDRFSAERTGGSVSTLTIQRTQQEDSAVYLCASSLAAGLSTDTQYFGPGTRLTVL.

CDR3 in DNA: TGTGCCAGCTCTACGGGAAGCACAGATACGCAGTATTTT. It is translated as CASSTGSTDTQYF. The chain joins TRBV7-2 to TRBJ2-3; D might be TRBD2 (5 bases). The CDR3 spans 13 residues. CDR1 and CDR2 (germline): SGHTA, FQGNSA. V shed 8 bases and J shed 0 bases, with 9 bases lying between them.

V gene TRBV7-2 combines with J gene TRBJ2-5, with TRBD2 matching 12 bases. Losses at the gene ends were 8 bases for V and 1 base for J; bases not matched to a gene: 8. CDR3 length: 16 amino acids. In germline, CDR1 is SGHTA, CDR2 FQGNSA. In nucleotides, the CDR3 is TGTGCCAGCCAAAAGGCTAGCGGGGGGGCCCAAGAGACCCAGTACTTC. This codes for CASQKASGGAQETQYF.

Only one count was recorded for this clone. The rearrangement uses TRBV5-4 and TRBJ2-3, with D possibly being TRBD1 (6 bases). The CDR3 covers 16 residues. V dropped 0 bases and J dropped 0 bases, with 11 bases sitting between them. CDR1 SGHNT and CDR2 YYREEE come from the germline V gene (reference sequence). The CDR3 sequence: CASSLAGGQSTDTQYF. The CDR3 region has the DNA TGTGCCAGCAGCTTGGCCGGAGGACAGAGCACAGATACGCAGTATTTT.

The CDR3 spells CASSLGYTAYEQYV. CDR3 DNA: TGTGCCAGCAGCTTAGGTTACACCGCCTACGAGCAGTACGTC. V is TRBV11-3 and J is TRBJ2-7, with no clear D. CDR3 length: 14 residues. Germline assignment: CDR1 SGHNT and CDR2 YENEEA. V was shortened by 1 base and J by 2 bases, with 9 bases between the two germline ends.

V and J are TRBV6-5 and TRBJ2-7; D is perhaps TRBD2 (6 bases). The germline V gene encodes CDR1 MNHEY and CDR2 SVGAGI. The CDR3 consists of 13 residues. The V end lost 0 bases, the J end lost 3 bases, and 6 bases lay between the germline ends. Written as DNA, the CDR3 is TGTGCCAGCAGTTACTCGGAGGGCTACGAGCAGTACTTC. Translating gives CASSYSEGYEQYF.

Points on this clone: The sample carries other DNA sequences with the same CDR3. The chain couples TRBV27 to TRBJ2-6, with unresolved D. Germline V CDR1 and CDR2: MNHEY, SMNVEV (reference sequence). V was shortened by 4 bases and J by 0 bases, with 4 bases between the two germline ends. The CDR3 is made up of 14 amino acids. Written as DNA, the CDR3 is TGTGCCAGCAGTTCTGTCTCTGGGGCCAACGTCCTGACTTTC. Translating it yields CASSSVSGANVLTF.